The sequence of this T cell receptor beta chain was determined in a study of shared clonotypes between healthy human individuals. Sequencing used immunoSEQ multiplex PCR; TCRdb keeps in-frame clones, though not all of them. The table has about 680,000 clones, around 73% seen once; the top ten hold more than 1.5%. The CDR3 spans 13 residues. V lost 9 bases to trimming and J lost 4 bases, with 13 bases between them. Germline V lookup: CDR1 SNHLY, CDR2 FYNNEI. Sequenced sample: memory CD4+ T cells sorted from blood. Sample subset: CD45RA-negative fraction. The TCR originated in a woman in her twenties or thirties in good health. The rearrangement links TRBV2 to TRBJ1-5, with no clear D. The CDR3 here is CASQLGRNQPQHF. The CDR3 DNA sequence: TGTGCCAGTCAACTGGGAAGAAATCAGCCCCAGCATTTT.